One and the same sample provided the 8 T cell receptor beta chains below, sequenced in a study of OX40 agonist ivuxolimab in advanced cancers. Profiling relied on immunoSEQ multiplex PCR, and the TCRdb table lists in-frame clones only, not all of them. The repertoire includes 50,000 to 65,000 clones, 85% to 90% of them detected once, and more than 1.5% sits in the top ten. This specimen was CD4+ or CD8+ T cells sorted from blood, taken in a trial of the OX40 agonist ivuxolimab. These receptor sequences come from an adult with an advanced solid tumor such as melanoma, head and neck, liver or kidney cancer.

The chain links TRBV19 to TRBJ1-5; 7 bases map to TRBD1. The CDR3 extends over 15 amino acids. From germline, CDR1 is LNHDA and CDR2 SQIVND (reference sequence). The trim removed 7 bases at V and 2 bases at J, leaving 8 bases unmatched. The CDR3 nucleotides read TGTGCCAGTAAGGACAGGTTGAATCGCAATCAGCCCCAGCATTTT. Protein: CASKDRLNRNQPQHF.

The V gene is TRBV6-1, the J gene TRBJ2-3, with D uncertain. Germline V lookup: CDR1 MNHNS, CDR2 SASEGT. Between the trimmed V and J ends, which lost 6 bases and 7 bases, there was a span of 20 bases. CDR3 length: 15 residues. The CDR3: CASSPSRTGSYTQYF. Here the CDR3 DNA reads TGTGCCAGCAGCCCTTCTCGGACCGGTTCGTATACGCAGTATTTT.

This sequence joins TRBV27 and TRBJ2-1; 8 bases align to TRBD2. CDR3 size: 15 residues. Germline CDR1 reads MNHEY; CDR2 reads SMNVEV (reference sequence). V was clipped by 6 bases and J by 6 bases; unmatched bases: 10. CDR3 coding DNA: TGTGCCAGCAGCCTCCAATCGGGACTAGTCAATGAGCAGTTCTTC. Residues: CASSLQSGLVNEQFF.

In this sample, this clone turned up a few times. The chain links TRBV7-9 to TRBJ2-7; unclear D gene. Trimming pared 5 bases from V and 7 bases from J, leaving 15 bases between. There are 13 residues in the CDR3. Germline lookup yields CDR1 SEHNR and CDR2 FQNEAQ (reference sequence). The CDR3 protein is CASSLRAEGEQYF. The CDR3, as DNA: TGTGCCAGCAGCCTTAGAGCCGAAGGGGAGCAGTACTTC.

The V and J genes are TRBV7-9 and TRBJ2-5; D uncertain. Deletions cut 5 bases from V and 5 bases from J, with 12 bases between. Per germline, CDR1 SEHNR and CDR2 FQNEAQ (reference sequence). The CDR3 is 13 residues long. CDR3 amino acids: CASSQDLRETQYF. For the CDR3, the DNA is TGTGCCAGCAGCCAAGATCTAAGGGAGACCCAGTACTTC.

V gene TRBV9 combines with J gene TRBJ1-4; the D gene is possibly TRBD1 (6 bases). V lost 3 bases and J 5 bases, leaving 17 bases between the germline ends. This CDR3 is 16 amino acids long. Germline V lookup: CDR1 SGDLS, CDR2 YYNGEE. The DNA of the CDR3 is TGTGCCAGCAGCGCTTTCTTAGGGGGGGAGAATGAAAAACTGTTTTTT. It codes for CASSAFLGGENEKLFF.

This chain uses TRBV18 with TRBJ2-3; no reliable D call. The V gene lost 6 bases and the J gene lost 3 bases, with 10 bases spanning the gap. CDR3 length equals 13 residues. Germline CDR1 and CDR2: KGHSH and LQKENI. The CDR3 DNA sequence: TGTGCCAGCTCCCAAGTGGAGACAGATACGCAGTATTTT. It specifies CASSQVETDTQYF.

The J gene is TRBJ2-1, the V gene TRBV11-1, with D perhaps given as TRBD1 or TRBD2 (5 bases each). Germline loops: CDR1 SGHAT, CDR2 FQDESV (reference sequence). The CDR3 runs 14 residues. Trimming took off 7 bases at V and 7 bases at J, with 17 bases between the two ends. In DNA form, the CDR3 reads TGTGCCAGCACGGGGCTCCCTCCGAGGAATGAGCAGTTCTTC. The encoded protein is CASTGLPPRNEQFF.